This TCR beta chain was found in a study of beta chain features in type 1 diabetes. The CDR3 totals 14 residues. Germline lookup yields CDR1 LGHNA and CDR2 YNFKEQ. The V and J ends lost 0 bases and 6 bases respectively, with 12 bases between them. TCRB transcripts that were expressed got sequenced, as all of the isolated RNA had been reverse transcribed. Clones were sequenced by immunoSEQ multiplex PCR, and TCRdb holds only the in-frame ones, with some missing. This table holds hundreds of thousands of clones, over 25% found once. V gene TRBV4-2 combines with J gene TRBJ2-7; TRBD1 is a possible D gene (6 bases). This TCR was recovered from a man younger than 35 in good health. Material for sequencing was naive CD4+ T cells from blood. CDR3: CASSQDPGGLEQYF. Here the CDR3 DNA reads TGTGCCAGCAGCCAAGATCCTGGGGGCCTCGAGCAGTACTTC.